The 21 T cell receptor beta chains presented below share a single source sample, sequenced in a study of blood T cell repertoires in COVID-19. Assay used: immunoSEQ multiplex PCR; TCRdb lists only in-frame clones, some missing. The sample has a few hundred thousand clones, 65% to 85% seen once. The material sequenced was peripheral blood. The receptor set was obtained from a woman aged 30 to 39 who had recovered from COVID-19.

This chain uses TRBV4-2 with TRBJ2-3; 11 bases agree with TRBD1. With V trimmed by 2 bases and J by 7 bases, 5 bases remained unmatched. Germline lookup yields CDR1 LGHNA and CDR2 YNFKEQ. This CDR3 region has 15 residues. DNA for the CDR3: TGTGCCAGCAGCCAAACCGGGACAGGGGGTTATACGCAGTATTTT. Its translation: CASSQTGTGGYTQYF.

This clone has a handful of counts. The chain has TRBV11-2 and TRBJ2-2, with 9 nucleotides matching TRBD2. This CDR3 has 15 residues. Per germline, CDR1 SGHAT and CDR2 FQNNGV. The junction had 6 bases not matched to a gene; V was cut back by 8 bases and J by 2 bases. Here the CDR3 DNA reads TGTGCCAGCGTTGGAGCGGGGGGAAACACCGGGGAGCTGTTTTTT. It translates to CASVGAGGNTGELFF.

This chain connects TRBV10-3 to TRBJ1-1, with TRBD1 matching 7 bases. Germline CDR1 ENHRY, CDR2 SYGVKD. V lost 10 bases and J lost 6; bases outside the gene matches: 14. This CDR3 is built from 14 residues. The CDR3 region is CATRDHFQGAEAFF. For the CDR3, the DNA is TGTGCCACAAGGGATCACTTTCAGGGGGCTGAAGCTTTCTTT.

This chain connects TRBV28 to TRBJ2-3, with D possibly matching TRBD2 (6 bases). The CDR3 is 14 residues long. Trimming removed 8 bases at V and 2 bases at J, with 14 bases between. From germline, CDR1 is MDHEN and CDR2 SYDVKM. CDR3 sequence: CASWSGGITDTQYF. The DNA of the CDR3 is TGTGCCAGCTGGTCTGGGGGGATCACAGATACGCAGTATTTT.

This chain connects TRBV7-3 to TRBJ2-1; possibly TRBD2 for D (6 bases). Trimming took 2 bases from V and 8 from J, leaving 10 bases between them. This CDR3 has 13 amino acids. Germline lookup yields CDR1 SGHTA and CDR2 FQGTGA. CDR3 nucleotides: TGTGCCAGCAGCTTACCCGGGAGCGATGAGCAGTTCTTC. It yields the protein CASSLPGSDEQFF.

The genes are TRBV12-5 and TRBJ1-2; D is ambiguous. The germline CDR1 and CDR2 sequences are LGHNT and FRNRAP. CDR3 length equals 17 residues. Trimming pared 5 bases from V and 2 bases from J, leaving 21 bases between. CDR3 nucleotides: TGTGCTAGTGGTCCACCATCTGCGGTAGACGGAAACTATGGCTACACCTTC. Translating gives CASGPPSAVDGNYGYTF.

The chain carries TRBV23-1 and TRBJ1-6; possibly TRBD1 for D (6 bases). TRBV23-1 is assigned to the ORF class and has an uncertain function. This CDR3 spans 16 amino acids. V lost 0 bases, J lost 2 bases, and 8 bases lay in between. CDR3 DNA: TGCGCCAGCAGTCAATCGCGGACAGCCTATAATTCACCCCTCCACTTT. The encoded protein is CASSQSRTAYNSPLHF.

This chain joins TRBV21-1 and TRBJ2-7; TRBD2 was called by the table and not checked on the DNA. TRBV21-1 is a pseudogene segment. CDR3 length equals 19 residues. CDR3 region: CASSKNRQARGTRGDEQYF. The CDR3 DNA sequence: TGTGCCAGCAGCAAAAACCGGCAGGCCCGAGGGACTAGAGGGGACGAGCAGTACTTC.

The chain is built from TRBV2 and TRBJ2-3; a weak D match, TRBD2 (5 bases). The CDR3 runs to 14 residues. The V gene's germline CDR1 is SNHLY and CDR2 FYNNEI. V lost 10 bases, J lost 1 base, and 15 bases lay in between. The CDR3 here is CAIPFEGRTDTQYF. The CDR3, as DNA: TGTGCCATCCCTTTTGAGGGCCGCACAGATACGCAGTATTTT.

The V and J genes are TRBV18 and TRBJ2-7, with 12 positions matching TRBD1. With 2 bases clipped from V and 4 bases from J, the junction kept 12 bases outside the gene matches. CDR1 is KGHSH and CDR2 is LQKENI in the germline V gene. CDR3 length: 18 residues. The CDR3 DNA reads TGTGCCAGCTCACCAAGGGGAACTTCGGGACAGGGGGCGTACGAGCAGTACTTC. Translated: CASSPRGTSGQGAYEQYF.

The J gene is TRBJ2-2, the V gene TRBV5-1; 9 positions match TRBD2. CDR1 and CDR2 (germline): SGHRS, YFSETQ. Trimming took 5 bases from V and 4 from J; bases not matched to a gene: 6. The CDR3 is 15 residues long. CDR3 sequence: CASRRRAGGTGELFF. The CDR3 DNA reads as TGCGCCAGCAGGCGGAGAGCGGGAGGCACCGGGGAGCTGTTTTTT.

V and J are TRBV2 and TRBJ2-3, with D tentatively TRBD2 (6 bases). CDR3 length: 13 residues. V lost 6 bases and J 3 bases, leaving 10 bases between the germline ends. The V gene's germline CDR1 is SNHLY and CDR2 FYNNEI. In DNA, the CDR3 is TGTGCCAGCAGGGTAGCGGTGACAGATACGCAGTATTTT. Translation gives CASRVAVTDTQYF.

The J gene is TRBJ2-1, the V gene TRBV7-3; 10 nucleotides match TRBD2. The V gene's germline CDR1 is SGHTA and CDR2 FQGTGA. V was clipped by 3 bases and J by 6 bases; unmatched bases: 14. The CDR3 consists of 18 residues. The chain's CDR3 is CASSFLVAGASGSNEQFF. CDR3 nucleotides: TGTGCCAGCAGCTTCCTAGTAGCGGGGGCTAGCGGGAGCAATGAGCAGTTCTTC.

A remark on this clone: Other DNA sequences within the sample encode an identical CDR3. This chain uses TRBV27 with TRBJ2-7; a weak D match, TRBD1 (5 bases). CDR1 and CDR2 (germline): MNHEY, SMNVEV (reference sequence). This CDR3 is 14 amino acids long. The V gene lost 0 bases and the J gene lost 1 base, with 7 bases spanning the gap. CDR3 nucleotides: TGTGCCAGCAGTTTATCAAAGGGGTCCTACGAGCAGTACTTC. Protein product: CASSLSKGSYEQYF.

The genes are TRBV25-1 and TRBJ1-5; TRBD1 is a possible D gene (6 bases). Trimming left V 3 bases short and J 1 base short, with 13 bases between. This CDR3 comprises 16 residues. The germline CDR1 and CDR2 sequences are MGHDK and SYGVNS. This CDR3 reads CASSEADTGSNQPQHF. The CDR3 coding sequence is TGTGCCAGCAGTGAGGCCGATACAGGGAGCAATCAGCCCCAGCATTTT.

This clone came up once. V gene TRBV3-1 (or the pseudogene TRBV3-2) combines with J gene TRBJ1-4; weak D call: TRBD1 (6 bases). The CDR3 runs 16 residues. The germline gives CDR1 LGHDT, CDR2 YNNKEL (reference sequence). Trimming stripped 4 bases from V and 4 bases from J, with 16 bases between. The CDR3 spells CASSLGLGQLNEKLFF. The DNA of the CDR3 is TGTGCCAGCAGCCTCGGTCTAGGACAGCTTAATGAAAAACTGTTTTTT.

The V and J genes are TRBV5-4 and TRBJ1-6; maybe TRBD1 (5 bases). Germline V gene lookup returns CDR1 SGHNT and CDR2 YYREEE (reference sequence). The germline V and J ends were trimmed by 0 bases and 6 bases, with 10 bases remaining between them. The CDR3 runs to 15 residues. The CDR3 protein is CASSLDQGGNSPLHF. The DNA of the CDR3 is TGTGCCAGCAGCTTGGACCAGGGAGGTAATTCACCCCTCCACTTT.

The chain uses TRBV30 and TRBJ2-3; 7 positions agree with TRBD2. Losses at the gene ends were 5 bases for V and 4 bases for J; bases not matched to a gene: 3. The CDR3 loop spans 12 amino acids. Germline V gene lookup returns CDR1 GTSNPN and CDR2 SVGIG (reference sequence). As DNA, the CDR3 is TGTGCCTGGGGGGACTACTCAGATACGCAGTATTTT. As protein: CAWGDYSDTQYF.

The chain couples TRBV7-9 to TRBJ1-2; the match to TRBD1 covers 8 bases. CDR1 and CDR2 from the germline V gene are SEHNR and FQNEAQ (reference sequence). The CDR3 is 14 amino acids. Trimming cost V 6 bases and J 3 bases; bases outside gene matches: 6. The DNA for the CDR3 is TGTGCCAGCAGGCCAGGGGGCTCGGACTATGGCTACACCTTC. It encodes CASRPGGSDYGYTF.

The chain couples TRBV6-1 to TRBJ2-7; D is possibly TRBD2 (7 bases). V was shortened by 4 bases and J by 0 bases, with 19 bases between the two germline ends. This CDR3 has 17 residues. Germline V gene lookup returns CDR1 MNHNS and CDR2 SASEGT. The CDR3 loop is CASSAASGRGPSYEQYF. The CDR3, as DNA: TGTGCCAGCAGTGCGGCCTCTGGGCGGGGGCCCTCCTACGAGCAGTACTTC.

V usage is TRBV13 and J usage is TRBJ1-1; D not certain. The V and J ends lost 3 bases and 5 bases respectively, with 13 bases between them. Germline V CDR1 and CDR2: PRHDT, FYEKMQ (reference sequence). This CDR3 is 14 amino acids long. DNA for the CDR3: TGTGCCAGCAGCTTCGGGTCCCCTGGGACTGAAGCTTTCTTT. It specifies CASSFGSPGTEAFF.